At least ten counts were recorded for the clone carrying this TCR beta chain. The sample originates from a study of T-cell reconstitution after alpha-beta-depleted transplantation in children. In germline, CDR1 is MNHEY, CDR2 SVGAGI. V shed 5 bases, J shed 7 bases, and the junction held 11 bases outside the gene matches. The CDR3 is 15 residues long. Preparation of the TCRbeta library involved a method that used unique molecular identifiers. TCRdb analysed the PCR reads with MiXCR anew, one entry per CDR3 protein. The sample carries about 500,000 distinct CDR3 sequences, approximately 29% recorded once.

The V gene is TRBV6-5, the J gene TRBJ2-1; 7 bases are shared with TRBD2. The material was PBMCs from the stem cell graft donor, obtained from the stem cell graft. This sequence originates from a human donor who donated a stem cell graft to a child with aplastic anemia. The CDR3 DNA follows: TGTGCCAGCAGTCTGAGCGGGTCGGGGGGAAATGAGCAGTTCTTC. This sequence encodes CASSLSGSGGNEQFF.